One and the same sample provided the 17 T cell receptor beta chains below, sequenced in a study of cytomegalovirus exposure and HLA in healthy donors. The PCR was carried out with 60 Vbeta primers and 13 Jbeta primers. Only in-frame clones appear in the TCRdb table, and some are missing; sequencing was by immunoSEQ multiplex PCR. Of tens of thousands of clones listed, about three quarters were seen once; the top ten hold 4% to 4.5%. The sequenced sample was PBMCs. The receptors originated from a man between 35 and 55 years old in good health and CMV-seronegative.

The rearrangement joins TRBV30 to TRBJ2-5; TRBD2 is a possible D gene (5 bases). The CDR3 loop spans 14 amino acids. Germline values: CDR1 GTSNPN, CDR2 SVGIG (reference sequence). Trimming took 0 bases from V and 11 from J, leaving 19 bases between them. The CDR3 nucleotides are TGTGCCTGGAGTGTATTAGCAGGTCCTACGGGGCAGTACTTC. Residues: CAWSVLAGPTGQYF. The entire variable domain, with the rest obtained from reference TRBV30 and TRBJ2-5, is as follows: SQTIHQWPATLVQPVGSPLSLECTVEGTSNPNLYWYRQAAGRGLQLLFYSVGIGQISSEVPQNLSASRPQDRQFILSSKKLLLSDSGFYLCAWSVLAGPTGQYFGPGTRLLVL.

This chain uses TRBV7-9 with TRBJ2-1; D is possibly TRBD2 (5 bases). This CDR3 contains 14 residues. V was clipped by 5 bases and J by 1 base, with 9 bases between them. Looked up from germline, CDR1 is SEHNR and CDR2 is FQNEAQ (reference sequence). This CDR3 is CASSASGSYNEQFF. CDR3 bases: TGTGCCAGCAGCGCCAGCGGTTCCTACAATGAGCAGTTCTTC.

This chain links TRBV5-1 with TRBJ2-2; possible D gene TRBD1, 5 bases. CDR3 length equals 14 residues. The V and J ends lost 5 bases and 1 base respectively, with 9 bases between them. Germline-derived CDR1 and CDR2 are SGHRS and YFSETQ. CDR3 loop: CASRGLGNTGELFF. CDR3 coding DNA: TGCGCCAGCAGGGGGCTTGGGAACACCGGGGAGCTGTTTTTT. Full variable domain (remainder filled in from reference TRBV5-1 and TRBJ2-2): KAGVTQTPRYLIKTRGQQVTLSCSPISGHRSVSWYQQTPGQGLQFLFEYFSETQRNKGNFPGRFSGRQFSNSRSEMNVSTLELGDSALYLCASRGLGNTGELFFGEGSRLTVL.

This clone was detected a few times. The chain has TRBV5-8 and TRBJ2-3; 9 bases agree with TRBD2. This CDR3 is 15 amino acids long. Germline loops: CDR1 SGHTS, CDR2 YDEGEE. Trimming cost V 7 bases and J 3 bases; bases outside gene matches: 9. CDR3 loop: CASGRSGRTTDTQYF. CDR3 nucleotide sequence: TGTGCCAGCGGCCGGAGCGGGAGGACAACAGATACGCAGTATTTT.

This chain uses TRBV27 with TRBJ1-1; D remains ambiguous. Trimming pared 3 bases from V and 2 bases from J, leaving 10 bases between. Germline V lookup: CDR1 MNHEY, CDR2 SMNVEV (reference sequence). CDR3 size: 14 residues. CDR3 bases: TGTGCCAGCAGTTTTCGGCAGGTTAACACTGAAGCTTTCTTT. This sequence encodes CASSFRQVNTEAFF.

The V gene is TRBV30, the J gene TRBJ2-7; 14 nucleotides line up with TRBD2. The germline CDR1 and CDR2 sequences are GTSNPN and SVGIG (reference sequence). Trimming took 3 bases from V and 5 from J; bases not matched to a gene: 6. There are 15 residues in the CDR3. CDR3 in amino acids: CAWRRLAGGLHEQYF. CDR3 nucleotides: TGTGCCTGGAGACGACTAGCGGGAGGGCTGCACGAGCAGTACTTC.

This chain connects TRBV28 to TRBJ2-7; D uncertain. Trimming left V 5 bases short and J 1 base short, with 6 bases between. The CDR3 has 12 amino acids. Germline V gene lookup returns CDR1 MDHEN and CDR2 SYDVKM. The CDR3 region is CASSTASYEQYF. The CDR3 DNA reads TGTGCCAGCAGTACTGCTTCCTACGAGCAGTACTTC.

This clone was seen a handful of times. The rearrangement joins TRBV7-9 to TRBJ1-4, with a weak D call TRBD1 (6 bases). The V and J ends lost 0 bases and 11 bases respectively, with 13 bases between them. The CDR3 contains 14 residues. The germline V gene has CDR1 SEHNR and CDR2 FQNEAQ (reference sequence). The CDR3 bases are TGTGCCAGCAGCTTAGCGGTGACAGGAGTGAAACTGTTTTTT. Its translation: CASSLAVTGVKLFF.

This clone was seen a handful of times. The chain links TRBV11-3 to TRBJ2-1, with TRBD2 matching over 7 bases. The CDR3 sequence is 17 residues long. In germline, CDR1 is SGHNT, CDR2 YENEEA. V lost 0 bases, J lost 2 bases, and 7 bases stayed unmatched. This chain's CDR3 is CASSLDPGGAAYNEQFF. The DNA for the CDR3 is TGTGCCAGCAGCTTAGATCCGGGAGGAGCCGCCTACAATGAGCAGTTCTTC.

This clone is termed medium-sized. The chain recombines TRBV4-2 with TRBJ2-7; TRBD2 aligns across 9 bases. The CDR3 is made up of 17 amino acids. In germline, CDR1 is LGHNA, CDR2 YNFKEQ. V shed 0 bases and J 3 bases; nucleotides not matched to a gene: 9. The CDR3, as DNA: TGTGCCAGCAGCCAAGAGGAGGTCGGTAGCGGGGGCTACGAGCAGTACTTC. Its protein is CASSQEEVGSGGYEQYF.

The rearrangement joins TRBV2 to TRBJ2-3; 10 bases line up with TRBD2. J gave up 6 bases and V 5 bases, and 5 bases lay outside the gene matches. Germline loops: CDR1 SNHLY, CDR2 FYNNEI. The CDR3 length is 14 residues. Here the CDR3 reads CASSLAGVVDTQYF. The CDR3 DNA reads as TGTGCCAGCAGTCTAGCGGGAGTAGTTGATACGCAGTATTTT.

The chain links TRBV30 to TRBJ1-5; tentative D call: TRBD1 (6 bases). Between the trimmed V and J ends, which lost 2 bases and 7 bases, there was a span of 18 bases. CDR1 GTSNPN and CDR2 SVGIG come from the germline V gene (reference sequence). The CDR3 sequence is 15 residues long. This CDR3 reads CAWSRGGRGDQPQHF. The CDR3 coding sequence is TGTGCCTGGAGTCGTGGGGGCAGGGGAGACCAGCCCCAGCATTTT.

J is TRBJ2-7 and V is TRBV18; TRBD2 is a possible D gene (5 bases). The germline V gene has CDR1 KGHSH and CDR2 LQKENI. Between the trimmed V and J ends, which lost 0 bases and 4 bases, there was a span of 10 bases. The CDR3 consists of 14 residues. CDR3 nucleotide sequence: TGTGCCAGCTCACCACCCGGGGTAGGGTACGAGCAGTACTTC. Translation gives CASSPPGVGYEQYF.

This clone was found a few times. The chain combines TRBV19 with TRBJ2-7, with TRBD1 matching 7 bases. V shed 6 bases and J 5 bases; nucleotides not matched to a gene: 4. The germline gives CDR1 LNHDA, CDR2 SQIVND (reference sequence). The CDR3 spans 12 residues. The CDR3 region has the DNA TGTGCCAGTAGGAGGGGACAGAACGAGCAGTACTTC. It codes for CASRRGQNEQYF.

This clone is a singleton in its sample. The chain has TRBV11-1 and TRBJ2-7, with 8 bases that match TRBD1. The germline CDR1 and CDR2 sequences are SGHAT and FQDESV (reference sequence). V trimming: 4 bases; J trimming: 2 bases; junction bases outside the gene matches: 4. This CDR3 contains 14 residues. The CDR3 sequence: CASSSDRGPYEQYF. The CDR3, as DNA: TGTGCCAGCAGCTCCGACAGGGGACCCTACGAGCAGTACTTC.

This clone has a handful of counts. This chain links TRBV4-1 with TRBJ2-1, with 7 bases lining up with TRBD2. This CDR3 contains 17 residues. The V gene's germline CDR1 is MGHRA and CDR2 YSYEKL. With 0 bases clipped from V and 2 bases from J, the junction kept 7 bases outside the gene matches. The CDR3 sequence: CASSQDRTSAAYNEQFF. In DNA form, the CDR3 reads TGCGCCAGCAGCCAAGATAGAACTAGCGCGGCCTACAATGAGCAGTTCTTC.

This chain links TRBV6-5 with TRBJ2-5; 7 bases map to TRBD1. The J call is uncertain, as TRBJ2-7 better fits the DNA end. The CDR3 totals 13 residues. Looked up from germline, CDR1 is MNHEY and CDR2 is SVGAGI. CDR3 sequence reads: CASSKTGDHEQYF. The CDR3 region has the DNA TGTGCCAGCAGTAAAACAGGGGACCACGAGCAGTACTTC.